This T cell receptor (beta chain) was identified during a study of T cell responses to AZD1222 COVID-19 vaccine. CDR3 length: 13 residues. The germline V and J ends were trimmed by 5 bases and 10 bases, with 15 bases remaining between them. Looked up from germline, CDR1 is SGHAT and CDR2 is FQNNGV. Generated by immunoSEQ multiplex PCR, the TCRdb table keeps only in-frame clones and is missing some. The top ten clones hold less than 6.5% of a sample with fewer than 150,000 clones, around 88% of them seen once. Sequences were derived from peripheral blood, sampled 28 days after the second AZD1222 dose. This TCR was recovered from an adult who received the AZD1222 COVID-19 vaccine. The chain combines TRBV11-2 with TRBJ2-1, with a possible D match to TRBD2 (5 bases). CDR3 in DNA: TGTGCCAGCAGCCTCGGGAAGTCCAGGGAGCAGTTCTTC. This encodes CASSLGKSREQFF.